This T cell receptor beta chain is from a study of T cell responses to AZD1222 COVID-19 vaccine. Study-wide results and caveats: Variant regions that are unmutated are reportedly the target of nearly half of spike-specific TCRs. Only six or seven AZD1222 recipients were seropositive at baseline. Dominant CD4 TCR responses targeted spike regions 160-218 and 743-854.

Clones were sequenced by immunoSEQ multiplex PCR, and TCRdb holds only the in-frame ones, with some missing. The table shows about 93,000 clones, with roughly 91% occurring only once. The CDR3 is made up of 18 amino acids. Germline lookup yields CDR1 SGDLS and CDR2 YYNGEE. J was trimmed by 3 bases and V by 0 bases; bases with no gene match: 12. This clone was seen only once. Its target is not known. The receptor's source is an adult in good health. V is TRBV9 and J is TRBJ2-3; 8 nucleotides agree with TRBD1. This specimen consisted of peripheral blood, obtained on day 0 of MenACWY control vaccination. As DNA, the CDR3 is TGTGCCAGCAGCGTAGGGTATCTGGACAGGGAAGGGACAGATACGCAGTATTTT. Translated: CASSVGYLDREGTDTQYF.